A single TCR beta chain is shown here with its context. Its target is not known. Per the germline V gene, CDR1 is MNHEY and CDR2 is SVGAGI. This CDR3 has 18 residues. This sample is part of a study of CXCR3-negative and CXCR3-positive naive CD8 T cells. The TRB cDNA libraries were prepared by 5' RACE with UMI labels. TCRdb re-called the 5' RACE reads; one entry per CDR3 protein, DNA not given. This sample contains around 96,000 distinct CDR3 sequences. Study-wide results and limits: With respect to TRBV-TRBJ usage, naive CXCR3-negative and CXCR3-positive cells were similar; memory differed.

The sample comprised naive CXCR3- CD8+ T cells from blood. Subset in this sample: CD45RO-CCR7+CD27+CD95- naive CD8+ T cells lacking CXCR3 (TNR3-). V gene TRBV6-5 combines with J gene TRBJ2-1; TCRdb names TRBD2, which stays unverified in the absence of DNA. The clonotype originates from a human donor in good health. Some clones in this sample may be carry-over from other donors' samples. The CDR3 is CASSIRSGGDYSYNEQFF.